This T cell receptor beta chain was recorded in a study of patients and donors after allogeneic stem cell transplantation. The CDR3 runs to 15 residues. The V and J ends lost 1 base and 6 bases respectively, with 13 bases between them. Germline V gene lookup returns CDR1 LGHDT and CDR2 YNNKEL (reference sequence). TCRdb called the RT-PCR reads again in MiXCR, with one record for every CDR3 protein. The sample shows roughly 960,000 distinct CDR3 sequences, over 15% of them seen only once. V is TRBV3-1 and J is TRBJ2-1; maybe TRBD2 (5 bases). Material: blood, either unsorted or a sorted T cell fraction (not recorded which). This sequence was found in a human donor who was either an allogeneic HSCT recipient or a stem cell or donor lymphocyte infusion donor (not recorded which). It is not recorded whose cells these are; they may come from a transplant donor. The DNA of the CDR3 is TGTGCCAGCAGCCAAGTTGGCGGGCCGAGCAATGAGCAGTTCTTC. It yields the protein CASSQVGGPSNEQFF.